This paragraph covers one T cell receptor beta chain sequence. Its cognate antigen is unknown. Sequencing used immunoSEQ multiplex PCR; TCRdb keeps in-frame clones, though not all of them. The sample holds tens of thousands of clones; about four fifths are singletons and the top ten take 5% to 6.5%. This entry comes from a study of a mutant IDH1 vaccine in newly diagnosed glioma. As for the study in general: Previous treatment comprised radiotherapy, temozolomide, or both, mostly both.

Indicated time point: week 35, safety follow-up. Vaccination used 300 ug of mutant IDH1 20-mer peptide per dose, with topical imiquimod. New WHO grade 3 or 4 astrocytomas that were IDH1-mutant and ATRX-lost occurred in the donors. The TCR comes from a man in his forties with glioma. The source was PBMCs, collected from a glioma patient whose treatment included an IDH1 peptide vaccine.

CDR3 residues: CASSPFTGGEKLFF. The CDR3 coding sequence is TGTGCCAGCAGCCCCTTTACAGGGGGGGAAAAACTGTTTTTT. This sequence joins TRBV7-8 and TRBJ1-4; the match to TRBD1 covers 8 bases. V lost 5 bases, J lost 8 bases, and 7 bases stayed unmatched. CDR3 size: 14 residues. Germline V gene lookup returns CDR1 SGHVS and CDR2 FQNEAQ.